This T cell receptor (beta chain) was retrieved from a study of shared clonotypes between healthy human individuals (dated by TCRdb to about 2020). At the level of the whole study: The cohort included three men and a couple of women between 18 and 49 years of age. For each donor, three plates each were used for CD4 naive and CD4 memory, two plates were used for CD8 naive, and one plate was used for CD8 memory. To increase sequencing depth and limit assay-specific biases, TCR repertoire library preparation and sequencing were carried out by different laboratories using diverse techniques. Leukapheresis yielded between about 0.94 and 9.5 billion PBMCs per donor. The study deeply sequenced blood TCR repertoires of five healthy adults to estimate repertoire size and the extent of clonotype sharing between individuals.

The investigation overall reported the following: Naive subsets generally had larger estimated clonotype richness than memory subsets. Rarefaction of sorted-subset datasets indicated incomplete sequencing despite the large sequencing depth. Sampling was limited to blood, and TCR repertoires in tissue likely differ from TCR repertoires in blood. Based on pairwise subsampling, the degree of clonotype sharing among donors was expected to be affected by sequencing depth. Sharing across four donors was observed for around 4.8% of naive CD4, over 3% of naive CD8, about 2.5% of memory CD4, and around 0.4% of memory CD8 clonotypes. Higher generation probabilities were observed for clonotypes shared by all four sorted-subset donors than for non-shared clonotypes. The small number of donors limited the genetic and exposure-history diversity represented.

The CDR3 has 13 amino acids, counting the end cysteine and phenylalanine. Only the CDR3 part of the read is kept: 39 bases, read in frame from the first base. In the germline V gene (reference sequence), CDR1 corresponds to LNHNV and CDR2 to YYDKDF. V gives up 8 bases and J gives up 1 base, and the segment between their germline ends measures 11 bases. CD8 naive samples consisted of CD45RO-negative cells that were positively selected for CCR7, yielding a CD45RA+CCR7+ population without TemRA cells. The donors were healthy, HIV-negative adults who had no recently reported acute infections or vaccinations. Every donor was a Caucasian adult living in Nashville, Tennessee, USA. Blood was obtained by leukapheresis, after which PBMCs were separated by Ficoll-Histopaque density gradient centrifugation and cryopreserved in liquid nitrogen vapor phase. Analytical flow cytometry was used to check the purity and quantity of each magnetically sorted T cell population. Genomic DNA was isolated from each sorted fraction and quantified by UV absorbance on a Nanodrop 2000c.

Using the deep immunoSEQ assay, TCR CDR3 regions were amplified from genomic DNA by multiplex PCR. Genomic DNA extracted from each cell subset was distributed evenly over all wells of several immunoSEQ 96-well plates, and each plate served as one replicate. For sorted subsets, approximately 0.2 ug of genomic DNA, equivalent to around 31,000 T cell genomes, went into each replicate PCR. Purified libraries were quantified with a Qubit 3.0 fluorometer, sized on a Bioanalyzer 2100, and re-quantified with the KAPA Library Quantification kit. Every immunoSEQ 96-well plate was sequenced on a separate single-read 150-cycle Illumina NextSeq 550 flow cell. Per the original workflow: Because only junctional sequences without quality scores were contained in the immunoSEQ output, filtering matching that applied to full-length reads could not be performed. To assign V/J genes and CDR3, sequences were annotated using PyIR, a Python wrapper for IgBLAST v1.9, with IMGT germline references. Reads were removed for weak V/J assignments (E-value above 1e-6), missing CDR3, stop codons, out-of-frame junctions, or ambiguous translated residues. A V3J clonotype was defined by an identical inferred V gene, J gene, and CDR3 amino acid sequence. The percentage overlap between two repertoires was calculated by dividing the number of shared unique clonotypes by the size of the smaller repertoire. RTK rarefaction, the Chao1 estimator, and Recon v2.1 estimates of unobserved clonotypes were used to assess repertoire richness. OLGA was used to compute generation probabilities for all TCRbeta clonotypes that the gDNA method yielded from several donors. Not all clones reach the TCRdb copy of this immuneACCESS table, which keeps in-frame sequences only. Checked studies attribute under half of the gap to unresolved V genes and leave the rest unexplained. Clone size and the V and J calls come from that table; the DNA yielded D and trimming. Here the sample has hundreds of thousands of clones; roughly 95% occur a single time. The ten largest make up over 0.1% of the sample.

To note about this clone: Its antigen remains unidentified. No much larger clonotype is one base removed from it; base qualities were not supplied.

The sequenced sample consisted of naive CD8+ T cells sorted from blood. Per the publication, the cell subset or site label means: CD45RA+CCR7+. This receptor was identified in a woman aged 30 to 39 in good health. The rearranged chain carries TRBV15 and TRBJ1-1; 6 matching bases give a weak D call of TRBD1. The CDR3 reads as follows: CATGEGGNTEAFF. The nucleotide sequence reads as follows: TGTGCCACCGGGGAGGGGGGGAACACTGAAGCTTTCTTT.